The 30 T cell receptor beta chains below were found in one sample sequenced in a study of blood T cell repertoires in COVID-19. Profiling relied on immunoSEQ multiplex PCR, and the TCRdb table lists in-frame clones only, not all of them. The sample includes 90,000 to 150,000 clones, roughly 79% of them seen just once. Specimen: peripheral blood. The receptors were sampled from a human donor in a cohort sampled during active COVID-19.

CDR3 protein: CASSQDPVAGGLMKYEQYF. The CDR3 DNA reads as TGCGCCAGCAGCCAAGACCCCGTAGCGGGGGGGCTTATGAAGTACGAGCAGTACTTC. The rearrangement uses TRBV4-3 and TRBJ2-7; 11 nucleotides match TRBD2. The CDR3 loop spans 19 amino acids. CDR1 is LGHNA and CDR2 is YSLEER in the germline V gene. J lost 4 bases, V lost 0 bases, and 14 bases had no gene match.

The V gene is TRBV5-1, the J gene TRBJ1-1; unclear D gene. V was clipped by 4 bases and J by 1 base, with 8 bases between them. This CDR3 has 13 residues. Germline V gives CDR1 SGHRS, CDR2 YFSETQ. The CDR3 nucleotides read TGCGCCAGCAGCGCCTCAGGGAACACTGAAGCTTTCTTT. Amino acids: CASSASGNTEAFF. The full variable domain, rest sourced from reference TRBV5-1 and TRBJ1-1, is KAGVTQTPRYLIKTRGQQVTLSCSPISGHRSVSWYQQTPGQGLQFLFEYFSETQRNKGNFPGRFSGRQFSNSRSEMNVSTLELGDSALYLCASSASGNTEAFFGQGTRLTVV.

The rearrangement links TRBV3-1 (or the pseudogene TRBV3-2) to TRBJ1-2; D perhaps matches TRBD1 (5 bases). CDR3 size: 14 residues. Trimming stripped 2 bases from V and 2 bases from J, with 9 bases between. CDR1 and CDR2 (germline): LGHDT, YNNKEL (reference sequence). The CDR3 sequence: CASSQQGTNYGYTF. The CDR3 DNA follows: TGTGCCAGCAGCCAACAGGGTACCAACTATGGCTACACCTTC.

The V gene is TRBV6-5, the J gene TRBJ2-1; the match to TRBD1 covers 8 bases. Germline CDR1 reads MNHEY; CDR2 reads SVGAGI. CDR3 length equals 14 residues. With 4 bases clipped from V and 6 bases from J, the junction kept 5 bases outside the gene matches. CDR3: CASSLIGQGNEQFF. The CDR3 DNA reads TGTGCCAGCAGTTTAATTGGACAGGGCAATGAGCAGTTCTTC.

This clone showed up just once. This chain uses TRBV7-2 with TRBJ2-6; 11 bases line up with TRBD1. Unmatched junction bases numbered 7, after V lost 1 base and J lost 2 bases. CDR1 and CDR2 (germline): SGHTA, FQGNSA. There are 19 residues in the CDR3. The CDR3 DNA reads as TGTGCCAGCAGCTTAGTTGGGACAGGGGGAAAAGCTGGGGCCAACGTCCTGACTTTC. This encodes CASSLVGTGGKAGANVLTF.

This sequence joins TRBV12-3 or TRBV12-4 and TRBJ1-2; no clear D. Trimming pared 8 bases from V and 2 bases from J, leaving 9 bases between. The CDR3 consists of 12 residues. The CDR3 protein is CASAGRNYGYTF. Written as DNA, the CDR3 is TGTGCCAGCGCCGGGAGAAACTATGGCTACACCTTC.

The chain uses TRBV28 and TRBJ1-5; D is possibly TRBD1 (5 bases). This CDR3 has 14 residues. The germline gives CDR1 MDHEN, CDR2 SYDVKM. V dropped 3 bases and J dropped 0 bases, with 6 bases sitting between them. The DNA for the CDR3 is TGTGCCAGCAGTTTTGACAGTAGCAATCAGCCCCAGCATTTT. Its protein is CASSFDSSNQPQHF.

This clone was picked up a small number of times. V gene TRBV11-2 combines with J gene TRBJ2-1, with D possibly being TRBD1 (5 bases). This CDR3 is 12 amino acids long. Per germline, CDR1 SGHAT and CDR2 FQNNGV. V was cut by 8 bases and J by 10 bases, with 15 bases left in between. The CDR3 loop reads CASLGQGLEQFF. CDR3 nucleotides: TGTGCCAGCCTTGGGCAGGGTCTGGAGCAGTTCTTC. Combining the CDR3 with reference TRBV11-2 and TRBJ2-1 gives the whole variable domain EAGVAQSPRYKIIEKRQSVAFWCNPISGHATLYWYQQILGQGPKLLIQFQNNGVVDDSQLPKDRFSAERLKGVDSTLKIQPAKLEDSAVYLCASLGQGLEQFFGPGTRLTVL.

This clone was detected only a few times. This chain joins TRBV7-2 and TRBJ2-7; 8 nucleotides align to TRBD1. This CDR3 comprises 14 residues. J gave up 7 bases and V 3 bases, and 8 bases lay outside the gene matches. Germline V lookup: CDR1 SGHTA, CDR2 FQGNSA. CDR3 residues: CASSFDRGGREQYF. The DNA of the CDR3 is TGTGCCAGCAGCTTCGACAGGGGAGGTAGGGAGCAGTACTTC.

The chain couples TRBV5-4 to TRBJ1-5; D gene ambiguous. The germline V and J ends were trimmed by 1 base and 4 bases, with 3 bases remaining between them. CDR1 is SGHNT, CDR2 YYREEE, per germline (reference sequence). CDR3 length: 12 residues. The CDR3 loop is CASSLPNQPQHF. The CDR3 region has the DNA TGTGCCAGCAGCTTGCCGAATCAGCCCCAGCATTTT.

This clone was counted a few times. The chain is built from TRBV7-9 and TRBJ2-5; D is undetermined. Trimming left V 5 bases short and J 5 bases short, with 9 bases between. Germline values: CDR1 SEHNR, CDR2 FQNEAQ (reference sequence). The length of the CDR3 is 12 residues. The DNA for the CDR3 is TGTGCCAGCAGCCTCCGTCCCGAGACCCAGTACTTC. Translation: CASSLRPETQYF.

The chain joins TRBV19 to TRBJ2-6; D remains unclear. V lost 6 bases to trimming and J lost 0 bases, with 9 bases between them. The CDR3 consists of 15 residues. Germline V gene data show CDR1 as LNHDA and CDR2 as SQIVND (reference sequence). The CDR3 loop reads CASSSTLSGANVLTF. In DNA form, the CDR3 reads TGTGCCAGTAGCTCGACACTCTCTGGGGCCAACGTCCTGACTTTC.

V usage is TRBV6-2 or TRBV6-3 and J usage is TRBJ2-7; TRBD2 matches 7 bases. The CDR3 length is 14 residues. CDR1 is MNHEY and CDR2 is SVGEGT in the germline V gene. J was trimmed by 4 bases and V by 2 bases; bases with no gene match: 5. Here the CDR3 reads CASSYGGSEYEQYF. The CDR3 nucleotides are TGTGCCAGCAGTTACGGCGGGAGTGAGTACGAGCAGTACTTC.

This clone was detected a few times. Here the CDR3 DNA reads TGCGCCAGCAGCTTATTGTTTCGCGGAACAGGGGGCCCCAATGAGCAGTTCTTC. This codes for CASSLLFRGTGGPNEQFF. This chain connects TRBV5-1 to TRBJ2-1; 9 bases line up with TRBD1. The CDR3 sequence is 18 residues long. V shed 2 bases and J 6 bases; nucleotides not matched to a gene: 15. CDR1 and CDR2 (germline): SGHRS, YFSETQ. Using reference TRBV5-1 and TRBJ2-1 for the parts outside the CDR3, the full variable domain is KAGVTQTPRYLIKTRGQQVTLSCSPISGHRSVSWYQQTPGQGLQFLFEYFSETQRNKGNFPGRFSGRQFSNSRSEMNVSTLELGDSALYLCASSLLFRGTGGPNEQFFGPGTRLTVL.

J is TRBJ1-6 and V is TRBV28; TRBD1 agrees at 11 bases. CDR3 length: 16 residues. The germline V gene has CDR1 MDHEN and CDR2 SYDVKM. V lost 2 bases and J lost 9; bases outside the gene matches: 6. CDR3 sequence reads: CASSLPGQGAGSPLHF. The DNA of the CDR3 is TGTGCCAGCAGTTTACCCGGACAGGGGGCTGGTTCACCCCTCCACTTT. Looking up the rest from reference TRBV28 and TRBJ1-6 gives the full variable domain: DVKVTQSSRYLVKRTGEKVFLECVQDMDHENMFWYRQDPGLGLRLIYFSYDVKMKEKGDIPEGYSVSREKKERFSLILESASTNQTSMYLCASSLPGQGAGSPLHFGNGTRLTVT.

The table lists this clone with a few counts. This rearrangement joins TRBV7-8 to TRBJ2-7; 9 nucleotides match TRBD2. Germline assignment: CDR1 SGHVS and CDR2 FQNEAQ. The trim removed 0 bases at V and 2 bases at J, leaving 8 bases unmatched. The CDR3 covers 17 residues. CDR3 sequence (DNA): TGTGCCAGCAGCTTAGCGCGGGGGGTAGCGGGGGCCTACGAGCAGTACTTC. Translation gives CASSLARGVAGAYEQYF.

The CDR3 DNA reads TGTGCCAGCAGTTACTCGCAGGGAGGAAGGGGTGGCTACACCTTC. Translation gives CASSYSQGGRGGYTF. The rearrangement links TRBV6-2 or TRBV6-3 to TRBJ1-2; possible D gene TRBD1, 5 bases. The CDR3 sequence is 15 residues long. Deletions cut 0 bases from V and 7 bases from J, with 15 bases between. From germline, CDR1 is MNHEY and CDR2 SVGEGT.

In DNA, the CDR3 is TGTGCCAGCAGCTCAGACAGGGTTTTTTACAATGAGCAGTTCTTC. This translates into CASSSDRVFYNEQFF. V is TRBV28 and J is TRBJ2-1; TRBD1 agrees at 7 bases. The V segment lost 6 bases and the J segment 4 bases; nucleotides outside the gene matches: 9. The CDR3 length is 15 residues. Germline-derived CDR1 and CDR2 are MDHEN and SYDVKM. Based on the CDR3 plus reference TRBV28 and TRBJ2-1, the full variable domain is DVKVTQSSRYLVKRTGEKVFLECVQDMDHENMFWYRQDPGLGLRLIYFSYDVKMKEKGDIPEGYSVSREKKERFSLILESASTNQTSMYLCASSSDRVFYNEQFFGPGTRLTVL.

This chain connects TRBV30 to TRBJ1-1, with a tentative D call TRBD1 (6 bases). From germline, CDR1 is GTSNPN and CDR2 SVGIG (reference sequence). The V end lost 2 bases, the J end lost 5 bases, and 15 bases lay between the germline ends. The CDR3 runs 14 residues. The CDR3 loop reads CAWSRGARGTEAFF. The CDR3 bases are TGTGCCTGGAGTCGGGGGGCGAGAGGGACTGAAGCTTTCTTT.

The CDR3 sequence is CASRTGINYGYTF. The DNA for the CDR3 is TGTGCCAGCAGGACGGGGATCAACTATGGCTACACCTTC. This rearrangement joins TRBV28 to TRBJ1-2; D gene unclear. The germline V gene encodes CDR1 MDHEN and CDR2 SYDVKM. V gave up 6 bases and J gave up 2 bases, with 10 bases separating them. This CDR3 region has 13 residues.

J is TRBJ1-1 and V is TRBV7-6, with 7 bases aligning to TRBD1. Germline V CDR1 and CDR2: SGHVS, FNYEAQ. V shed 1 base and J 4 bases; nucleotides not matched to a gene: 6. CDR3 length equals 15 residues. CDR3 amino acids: CASSLGTGEVTEAFF. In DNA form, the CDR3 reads TGTGCCAGCAGCTTAGGTACAGGGGAGGTCACTGAAGCTTTCTTT. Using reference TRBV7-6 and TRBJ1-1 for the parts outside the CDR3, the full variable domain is GAGVSQSPRYKVTKRGQDVALRCDPISGHVSLYWYRQALGQGPEFLTYFNYEAQQDKSGLPNDRFSAERPEGSISTLTIQRTEQRDSAMYRCASSLGTGEVTEAFFGQGTRLTVV.

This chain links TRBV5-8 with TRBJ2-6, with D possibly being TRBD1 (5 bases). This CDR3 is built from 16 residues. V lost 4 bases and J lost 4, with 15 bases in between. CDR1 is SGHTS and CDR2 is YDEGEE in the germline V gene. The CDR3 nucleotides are TGTGCCAGCAGCCCGGCAGGGAATAGAGGGGCCAACGTCCTGACTTTC. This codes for CASSPAGNRGANVLTF.

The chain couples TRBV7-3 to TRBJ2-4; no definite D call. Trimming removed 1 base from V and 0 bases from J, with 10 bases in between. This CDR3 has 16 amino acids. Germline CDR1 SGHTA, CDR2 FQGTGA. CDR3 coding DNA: TGTGCCAGCAGCTTAAACCCAGGCCTAGCCAAAAACATTCAGTACTTC. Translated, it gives CASSLNPGLAKNIQYF.

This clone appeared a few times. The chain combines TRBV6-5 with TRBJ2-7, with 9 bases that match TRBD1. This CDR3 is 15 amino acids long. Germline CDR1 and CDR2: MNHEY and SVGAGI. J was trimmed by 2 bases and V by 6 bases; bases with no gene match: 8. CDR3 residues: CASREAGTGTYEQYF. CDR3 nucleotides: TGTGCCAGCAGAGAGGCCGGGACAGGGACCTACGAGCAGTACTTC.

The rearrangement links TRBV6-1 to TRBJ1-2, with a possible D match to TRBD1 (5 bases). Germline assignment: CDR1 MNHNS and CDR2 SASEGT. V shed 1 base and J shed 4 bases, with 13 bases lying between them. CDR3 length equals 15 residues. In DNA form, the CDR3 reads TGTGCCAGCAGTGAAGGGGTAGGGGCTCCCTATGGCTACACCTTC. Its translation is CASSEGVGAPYGYTF.

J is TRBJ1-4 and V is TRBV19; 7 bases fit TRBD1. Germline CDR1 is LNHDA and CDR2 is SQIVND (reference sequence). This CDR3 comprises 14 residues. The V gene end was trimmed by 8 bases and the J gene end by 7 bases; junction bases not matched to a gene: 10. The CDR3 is CASSIRGLGEKLFF. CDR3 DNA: TGTGCCAGTTCGATCAGGGGGTTAGGTGAAAAACTGTTTTTT.

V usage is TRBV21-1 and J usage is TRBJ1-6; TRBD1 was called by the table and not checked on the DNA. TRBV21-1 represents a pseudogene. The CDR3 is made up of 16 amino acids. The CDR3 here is CASSKGVDRGNSPLHF. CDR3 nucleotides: TGTGCCAGCAGCAAAGGTGTAGACAGGGGGAATTCACCCCTCCACTTT.

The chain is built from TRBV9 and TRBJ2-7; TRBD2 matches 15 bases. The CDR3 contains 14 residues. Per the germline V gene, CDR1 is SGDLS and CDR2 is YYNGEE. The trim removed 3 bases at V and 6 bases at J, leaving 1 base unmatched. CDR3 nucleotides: TGTGCCAGCAGCGCGGGACTAGCGGGAGGCGAGCAGTACTTC. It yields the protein CASSAGLAGGEQYF.

CDR3 DNA sequence: TGCGCCAGCAGCCTTGGACAGGGCGGCGAGACCCAGTACTTC. As protein: CASSLGQGGETQYF. The rearrangement joins TRBV5-1 to TRBJ2-5, with 8 bases aligning to TRBD1. The germline CDR1 and CDR2 sequences are SGHRS and YFSETQ. The CDR3 length is 14 residues. The V segment lost 4 bases and the J segment 5 bases; nucleotides outside the gene matches: 7. The full variable domain, its missing parts supplied by reference TRBV5-1 and TRBJ2-5, is KAGVTQTPRYLIKTRGQQVTLSCSPISGHRSVSWYQQTPGQGLQFLFEYFSETQRNKGNFPGRFSGRQFSNSRSEMNVSTLELGDSALYLCASSLGQGGETQYFGPGTRLLVL.

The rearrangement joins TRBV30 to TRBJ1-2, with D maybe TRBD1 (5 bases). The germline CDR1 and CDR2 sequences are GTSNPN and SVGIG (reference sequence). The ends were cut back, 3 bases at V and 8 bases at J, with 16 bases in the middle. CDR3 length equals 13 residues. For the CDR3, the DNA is TGTGCCTGGAGCCCAGGGTCCCCGCGAGGCTACACCTTC. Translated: CAWSPGSPRGYTF. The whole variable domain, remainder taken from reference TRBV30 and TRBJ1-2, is SQTIHQWPATLVQPVGSPLSLECTVEGTSNPNLYWYRQAAGRGLQLLFYSVGIGQISSEVPQNLSASRPQDRQFILSSKKLLLSDSGFYLCAWSPGSPRGYTFGSGTRLTVV.